The sequence of this T cell receptor (beta chain) was determined in a study of blood T cell repertoires in COVID-19. Across the whole study: Sites in the United States, Italy and Spain provided acute and convalescent COVID-19 samples.

The protocol was immunoSEQ multiplex PCR, while the TCRdb copy is restricted to in-frame clones and leaves out a portion. The sample contains tens of thousands of clones, 86% of which appear only once. Trimming took off 1 base at V and 6 bases at J, with 9 bases between the two ends. This CDR3 region has 13 residues. The germline gives CDR1 MGHRA, CDR2 YSYEKL. The rearrangement links TRBV4-1 to TRBJ1-1, with D uncertain. Sequenced sample: peripheral blood. This sequence originates from an elderly woman with acute or convalescent COVID-19. CDR3 loop: CASSQAVRAEAFF. The CDR3 DNA reads TGCGCCAGCAGCCAAGCAGTACGGGCTGAAGCTTTCTTT.